The 19 T cell receptor beta chains listed next were all sequenced from one sample in a study of T cell responses to AZD1222 COVID-19 vaccine. Produced via immunoSEQ multiplex PCR; TCRdb's table is partial and in-frame only. In the table there are some 74,000 clones, more than 75% of which are singletons. The sequenced sample was peripheral blood, obtained on day 0 of AZD1222 vaccination. The receptors shown here come from an adult in good health.

A few counts support this clone. This chain links TRBV5-6 with TRBJ2-5; 7 nucleotides agree with TRBD1. Looked up from germline, CDR1 is SGHDT and CDR2 is YYEEEE. V lost 3 bases and J lost 5; bases outside the gene matches: 4. The CDR3 runs 13 residues. CDR3 amino acids: CASSWARGETQYF. CDR3 coding DNA: TGTGCCAGCAGCTGGGCCAGGGGGGAGACCCAGTACTTC.

The chain couples TRBV11-2 to TRBJ1-2; 7 bases line up with TRBD1. Germline CDR1 SGHAT, CDR2 FQNNGV. The CDR3 is 14 amino acids. The junction had 11 bases not matched to a gene; V was cut back by 5 bases and J by 8 bases. The CDR3 region is CASSLTGTEGGYTF. CDR3 sequence (DNA): TGTGCCAGCAGCCTAACCGGGACAGAGGGGGGCTACACCTTC.

This chain uses TRBV9 with TRBJ2-1, with a weak D call TRBD2 (5 bases). V was cut by 0 bases and J by 4 bases, with 14 bases left in between. The CDR3 consists of 16 residues. The germline CDR1 and CDR2 sequences are SGDLS and YYNGEE. CDR3 residues: CASSVEVGAGYNEQFF. CDR3 DNA sequence: TGTGCCAGCAGCGTAGAAGTGGGAGCAGGATACAATGAGCAGTTCTTC.

CDR3 sequence: CASSPTGGRGYTF. DNA of the CDR3: TGTGCCAGCAGCCCGACTGGGGGTCGGGGCTACACCTTC. The V call is TRBV3-1 (or the pseudogene TRBV3-2), the J call TRBJ1-2, with D perhaps matching TRBD1 (5 bases). Trimming pared 4 bases from V and 8 bases from J, leaving 14 bases between. Per the germline V gene, CDR1 is LGHDT and CDR2 is YNNKEL (reference sequence). This CDR3 contains 13 residues.

The chain couples TRBV4-1 to TRBJ1-2; no reliable D call. Germline V CDR1 and CDR2: MGHRA, YSYEKL. Deletions cut 1 base from V and 4 bases from J, with 16 bases between. The CDR3 runs to 16 residues. This CDR3 reads CASSQGAGGSSYGYTF. As DNA, the CDR3 is TGCGCCAGCAGCCAAGGGGCAGGAGGGTCGAGCTATGGCTACACCTTC.

This rearrangement joins TRBV3-1 (or the pseudogene TRBV3-2) to TRBJ2-3, with D perhaps TRBD1 or TRBD2 (7 bases each). Deletions cut 1 base from V and 4 bases from J, with 21 bases between. Per the germline V gene, CDR1 is LGHDT and CDR2 is YNNKEL (reference sequence). The CDR3 is 18 residues long. As DNA, the CDR3 is TGTGCCAGCAGCCAAGTAGCAGGGGGGGACAATTTCCCAGATACGCAGTATTTT. Its translation is CASSQVAGGDNFPDTQYF.

This clone was seen a few times. J is TRBJ2-1 and V is TRBV27, with TRBD2 matching 10 bases. Germline lookup yields CDR1 MNHEY and CDR2 SMNVEV (reference sequence). Germline trimming cut 1 base from V and 5 bases from J; bases unmatched to any gene: 5. CDR3 length equals 16 residues. CDR3: CASSLLGSGGNNEQFF. The CDR3 DNA follows: TGTGCCAGCAGTTTATTGGGTAGCGGGGGGAACAATGAGCAGTTCTTC.

The sample holds a few counts of this clone. The chain recombines TRBV6-5 with TRBJ1-6; D is possibly TRBD1 (5 bases). CDR1 and CDR2 from the germline V gene are MNHEY and SVGAGI. V was pared by 5 bases and J by 10 bases, with 18 bases between. This CDR3 comprises 15 residues. CDR3 DNA sequence: TGTGCCAGCAGTCCCGCGGGGGGGGGAAAGTCACCCCTCCACTTT. This translates into CASSPAGGGKSPLHF.

The chain couples TRBV7-9 to TRBJ2-7; D is unclear. V gave up 1 base and J gave up 7 bases, with 14 bases separating them. CDR1 and CDR2 from the germline V gene are SEHNR and FQNEAQ (reference sequence). This CDR3 has 14 amino acids. CDR3 sequence (DNA): TGTGCCAGCAGCTTAGTTTCCCTGGTCGATGAGCAGTACTTC. It specifies CASSLVSLVDEQYF.

The V gene is TRBV19, the J gene TRBJ1-2; D possibly corresponds to TRBD1 (5 bases). The CDR3 has 15 amino acids. V lost 1 base to trimming and J lost 4 bases, with 13 bases between them. CDR1 LNHDA and CDR2 SQIVND come from the germline V gene (reference sequence). The DNA of the CDR3 is TGTGCCAGTAGTATAGTGGGACGACGTTCCTATGGCTACACCTTC. Translation: CASSIVGRRSYGYTF.

The chain joins TRBV25-1 to TRBJ1-2, with TRBD1 as a possible D gene (5 bases). Trimming pared 1 base from V and 6 bases from J, leaving 15 bases between. The length of the CDR3 is 15 residues. Germline V lookup: CDR1 MGHDK, CDR2 SYGVNS. The DNA for the CDR3 is TGTGCCAGCAGTGAATTGCGGGGCGTGGGGGATGGCTACACCTTC. Its translation is CASSELRGVGDGYTF.

J is TRBJ1-2 and V is TRBV28, with D perhaps matching TRBD1 (5 bases). The germline gives CDR1 MDHEN, CDR2 SYDVKM. V dropped 2 bases and J dropped 8 bases, with 12 bases sitting between them. The CDR3 loop spans 13 amino acids. Here the CDR3 DNA reads TGTGCCAGCAGTTTACAGGGAAGGGGAGGCTACACCTTC. It translates to CASSLQGRGGYTF.

The chain links TRBV12-3 or TRBV12-4 to TRBJ2-5; the D is unclear. CDR3 length equals 13 residues. The V end lost 1 base, the J end lost 5 bases, and 8 bases lay between the germline ends. The CDR3 DNA reads as TGTGCCAGCAGTTTAGGGGGTAAGGAGACCCAGTACTTC. Its translation: CASSLGGKETQYF.

V and J are TRBV5-6 and TRBJ2-3; no clear D gene. CDR3 size: 11 residues. V lost 4 bases to trimming and J lost 6 bases, with 6 bases between them. Per the germline V gene, CDR1 is SGHDT and CDR2 is YYEEEE. CDR3 in amino acids: CASSQVDTQYF. The CDR3 region has the DNA TGTGCCAGCAGCCAGGTGGATACGCAGTATTTT.

This chain connects TRBV29-1 to TRBJ2-7, with 8 bases that match TRBD1. J gave up 2 bases and V 3 bases, and 6 bases lay outside the gene matches. The CDR3 is 14 amino acids. Per germline, CDR1 SQVTM and CDR2 ANQGSEA. Here the CDR3 DNA reads TGCAGCGTTGAGGGGGACAGGAGCACCTACGAGCAGTACTTC. This translates into CSVEGDRSTYEQYF.

The chain joins TRBV28 to TRBJ1-4; 10 bases map to TRBD1. This CDR3 contains 19 residues. V dropped 7 bases and J dropped 2; count of bases not matched to a gene: 16. Per the germline V gene, CDR1 is MDHEN and CDR2 is SYDVKM. CDR3 nucleotide sequence: TGTGCCAGCACTTTCTCCCTGGGACAGGGGACTACCACTAATGAAAAACTGTTTTTT. It yields the protein CASTFSLGQGTTTNEKLFF. The full variable domain, with the rest looked up from reference TRBV28 and TRBJ1-4, is DVKVTQSSRYLVKRTGEKVFLECVQDMDHENMFWYRQDPGLGLRLIYFSYDVKMKEKGDIPEGYSVSREKKERFSLILESASTNQTSMYLCASTFSLGQGTTTNEKLFFGSGTQLSVL.

This sequence joins TRBV6-6 and TRBJ1-1, with 8 bases fitting TRBD1. V lost 2 bases to trimming and J lost 0 bases; unmatched junction nucleotides: 5. From germline, CDR1 is MNHNY and CDR2 SVGAGI (reference sequence). The CDR3 runs 16 residues. CDR3 DNA sequence: TGTGCCAGCAGTTACCCCGACAGGGGTGTGAACACTGAAGCTTTCTTT. Its translation: CASSYPDRGVNTEAFF.

The chain carries TRBV7-9 and TRBJ1-1, with D possibly being TRBD1 (5 bases). This CDR3 is 14 amino acids long. CDR1 SEHNR and CDR2 FQNEAQ come from the germline V gene (reference sequence). Trimming removed 3 bases at V and 1 base at J, with 9 bases between. The CDR3 DNA reads as TGTGCCAGCAGCTTCGGGGCCGCGAACACTGAAGCTTTCTTT. Amino acids: CASSFGAANTEAFF.

DNA of the CDR3: TGTGCCAGCAGCCTGGTACAGGGGATCCCAGAGACCCAGTACTTC. Its translation: CASSLVQGIPETQYF. The chain carries TRBV6-5 and TRBJ2-5; TRBD1 agrees at 7 bases. Germline values: CDR1 MNHEY, CDR2 SVGAGI. V gave up 6 bases and J gave up 4 bases; unmatched junction bases: 11. The CDR3 spans 15 residues.